Below are 27 T cell receptor beta chains sequenced from a single sample in a study of T cell responses to AZD1222 COVID-19 vaccine. Sequencing was performed with immunoSEQ multiplex PCR; in TCRdb, only in-frame clones are kept and a portion is missing. The sample carries about 270,000 clones, 85% to 95% recorded once. Material: peripheral blood, obtained 28 days after the second AZD1222 dose. The receptor set was obtained from an adult who received the AZD1222 COVID-19 vaccine.

This clone was counted many times. The genes are TRBV5-4 and TRBJ2-2; TRBD1 might be the D (7 bases). CDR1 and CDR2 from the germline V gene are SGHNT and YYREEE (reference sequence). There are 14 residues in the CDR3. Trimming left V 5 bases short and J 3 bases short, with 11 bases between. The CDR3 DNA reads TGTGCCAGCAGAGGAGGGGGCCACACCGGGGAGCTGTTTTTT. It translates to CASRGGGHTGELFF.

V and J are TRBV7-2 and TRBJ1-2, with D perhaps matching TRBD1 (5 bases). The CDR3 loop spans 13 amino acids. The ends were cut back, 6 bases at V and 5 bases at J, with 13 bases in the middle. Germline V gives CDR1 SGHTA, CDR2 FQGNSA. In DNA form, the CDR3 reads TGTGCCAGCAGTACAACGGGGGGGTATGGCTACACCTTC. It is translated as CASSTTGGYGYTF.

This chain joins TRBV4-2 and TRBJ2-1; 8 bases align to TRBD2. V lost 4 bases and J lost 4; bases outside the gene matches: 12. Germline CDR1 reads LGHNA; CDR2 reads YNFKEQ. CDR3 length: 17 residues. In DNA, the CDR3 is TGTGCCAGCAGCCCCCAGGTGCTCAGCGGGGGATACAATGAGCAGTTCTTC. Translated: CASSPQVLSGGYNEQFF.

The genes are TRBV10-3 and TRBJ2-2; D not resolved. Trimming shortened V by 9 bases and J by 0 bases, and 5 bases separated the two germline ends. This CDR3 is built from 12 residues. From germline, CDR1 is ENHRY and CDR2 SYGVKD. CDR3 sequence: CAMAPNTGELFF. The DNA of the CDR3 is TGTGCCATGGCTCCGAACACCGGGGAGCTGTTTTTT.

J is TRBJ2-5 and V is TRBV4-2, with D uncertain. From germline, CDR1 is LGHNA and CDR2 YNFKEQ. Deletions cut 6 bases from V and 5 bases from J, with 10 bases between. The CDR3 length is 12 residues. The CDR3 sequence: CASSGDRETQYF. CDR3 coding DNA: TGTGCCAGCAGTGGGGATAGGGAGACCCAGTACTTC.

The chain has TRBV2 and TRBJ2-7; possibly TRBD1 for D (6 bases). Germline loops: CDR1 SNHLY, CDR2 FYNNEI. Trimming took 5 bases from V and 3 from J, leaving 8 bases between them. The CDR3 runs 12 residues. The CDR3 sequence is CASSTDSYEQYF. The CDR3, as DNA: TGTGCCAGCAGTACGGACAGCTACGAGCAGTACTTC.

In its sample, this clone was seen once. V and J are TRBV12-5 and TRBJ2-7, with TRBD2 identical over 9 bases. V dropped 2 bases and J dropped 2; count of bases not matched to a gene: 4. The V gene's germline CDR1 is LGHNT and CDR2 FRNRAP. CDR3 size: 15 residues. CDR3 nucleotide sequence: TGTGCTAGTGGTTTGATACAGCGGGGGGCCTACGAGCAGTACTTC. Protein product: CASGLIQRGAYEQYF.

The chain couples TRBV2 to TRBJ2-7; D is ambiguous. The CDR3 has 12 residues. Deletions cut 5 bases from V and 2 bases from J, with 7 bases between. The germline gives CDR1 SNHLY, CDR2 FYNNEI. The CDR3 DNA is TGTGCCAGCAGTACTTTAACCTACGAGCAGTACTTC. Protein sequence: CASSTLTYEQYF. The whole variable domain, remainder taken from reference TRBV2 and TRBJ2-7, is EPEVTQTPSHQVTQMGQEVILRCVPISNHLYFYWYRQILGQKVEFLVSFYNNEISEKSEIFDDQFSVERPDGSNFTLKIRSTKLEDSAMYFCASSTLTYEQYFGPGTRLTVT.

This chain joins TRBV9 and TRBJ2-5, with 7 bases aligning to TRBD2. Trimming at V came to 5 bases and at J to 5 bases, leaving 3 bases not matched to a gene. This CDR3 has 12 residues. The germline V gene has CDR1 SGDLS and CDR2 YYNGEE. The CDR3 loop is CASSGREETQYF. CDR3 DNA: TGTGCCAGCAGTGGGAGGGAGGAGACCCAGTACTTC.

This clone was counted a single time. J is TRBJ2-1 and V is TRBV15; TRBD1 matches 9 bases. This CDR3 has 17 amino acids. The junction had 7 bases not matched to a gene; V was cut back by 2 bases and J by 2 bases. CDR1 and CDR2 from the germline V gene are LNHNV and YYDKDF (reference sequence). CDR3 in amino acids: CATSRHIRDRAYNEQFF. The CDR3 region has the DNA TGTGCCACCAGCAGACACATCCGGGACAGGGCCTACAATGAGCAGTTCTTC.

V and J are TRBV25-1 and TRBJ2-7; possible D gene TRBD1, 6 bases. Between the trimmed V and J ends, which lost 6 bases and 0 bases, there was a span of 6 bases. Germline V gene data show CDR1 as MGHDK and CDR2 as SYGVNS. The CDR3 runs 12 residues. As DNA, the CDR3 is TGTGCCAGCAGCAGGGGCTCCTACGAGCAGTACTTC. Translating it yields CASSRGSYEQYF.

The chain employs TRBV5-1 and TRBJ2-1; perhaps TRBD2 as D (5 bases). V shed 0 bases and J shed 4 bases, with 14 bases lying between them. The CDR3 is 16 residues long. Germline V CDR1 and CDR2: SGHRS, YFSETQ. The CDR3 DNA sequence: TGCGCCAGCAGCTTGGATCCGGGATTGGCTTACAATGAGCAGTTCTTC. This translates into CASSLDPGLAYNEQFF. Looking up the rest from reference TRBV5-1 and TRBJ2-1 gives the full variable domain: KAGVTQTPRYLIKTRGQQVTLSCSPISGHRSVSWYQQTPGQGLQFLFEYFSETQRNKGNFPGRFSGRQFSNSRSEMNVSTLELGDSALYLCASSLDPGLAYNEQFFGPGTRLTVL.

The CDR3 protein is CASSLSAGHEQYF. CDR3 bases: TGTGCCAGCAGCTTAAGTGCGGGACACGAGCAGTACTTC. The chain couples TRBV7-3 to TRBJ2-7; TRBD2 is a possible D gene (6 bases). Germline CDR1 SGHTA, CDR2 FQGTGA. CDR3 size: 13 residues. Trimming took 1 base from V and 5 from J, leaving 9 bases between them.

The chain is built from TRBV12-3 or TRBV12-4 and TRBJ1-6; D is ambiguous. Trimming removed 5 bases at V and 11 bases at J, with 13 bases between. The CDR3 is 13 amino acids. The CDR3 protein is CASSLGPPPPLHF. The CDR3 DNA sequence: TGTGCCAGCAGTCTGGGTCCCCCGCCACCCCTCCACTTT.

The chain links TRBV10-3 to TRBJ1-4; possibly TRBD1 for D (5 bases). Germline CDR1 is ENHRY and CDR2 is SYGVKD. This CDR3 comprises 16 residues. V was trimmed by 3 bases and J by 3 bases, leaving 14 bases between them. The DNA of the CDR3 is TGTGCCATCAGTGATCGAGGGATAGGGGCTAATGAAAAACTGTTTTTT. Its translation is CAISDRGIGANEKLFF.

The chain joins TRBV21-1 to TRBJ2-5; the tabulated D call, TRBD2, remains unverified against the DNA. TRBV21-1 is shown as a pseudogene. This CDR3 region has 20 residues. CDR3: CASTPPPPGLAGGGIETQYF. CDR3 nucleotides: TGTGCCAGCACTCCCCCACCGCCGGGACTAGCGGGAGGGGGAATAGAGACCCAGTACTTC.

This clone was seen a few times. The chain carries TRBV28 and TRBJ1-1; D gene ambiguous. Trimming removed 2 bases at V and 7 bases at J, with 8 bases between. This CDR3 contains 12 residues. In germline, CDR1 is MDHEN, CDR2 SYDVKM. The CDR3 spells CASSLRRGEAFF. As DNA, the CDR3 is TGTGCCAGCAGTTTAAGGCGGGGTGAAGCTTTCTTT.

CDR3 sequence: CASSLQGESGNTIYF. For the CDR3, the DNA is TGTGCCAGCAGCCTACAGGGAGAATCTGGAAACACCATATATTTT. This chain uses TRBV5-4 with TRBJ1-3; a weak D match, TRBD1 (6 bases). This CDR3 has 15 residues. Trimming shortened V by 4 bases and J by 1 base, and 12 bases separated the two germline ends. Germline V gene sequence: CDR1 SGHNT, CDR2 YYREEE (reference sequence).

The gene calls are TRBV19 and TRBJ2-7; 11 positions agree with TRBD2. CDR1 is LNHDA, CDR2 SQIVND, per germline (reference sequence). The CDR3 length is 17 residues. V lost 2 bases and J lost 4; bases outside the gene matches: 10. The CDR3 region has the DNA TGTGCCAGTAGTATAACCGGGACTAGCGGCCCGACTTACGAGCAGTACTTC. This translates into CASSITGTSGPTYEQYF.

V and J are TRBV15 and TRBJ1-4; TRBD1 matches at 7 bases. CDR1 and CDR2 from the germline V gene are LNHNV and YYDKDF (reference sequence). V lost 5 bases, J lost 6 bases, and 9 bases stayed unmatched. This CDR3 spans 15 amino acids. CDR3 DNA: TGTGCCACCAGCCCAGGACAGGAGGCTTATGAAAAACTGTTTTTT. This translates into CATSPGQEAYEKLFF.

V gene TRBV27 combines with J gene TRBJ2-1; 9 bases match TRBD1. The J segment lost 4 bases and the V segment lost 5 bases, leaving 6 bases of the junction unmatched. The CDR3 is 15 amino acids. CDR1 is MNHEY, CDR2 SMNVEV, per germline (reference sequence). The CDR3 DNA is TGTGCCAGCAGTCCCGGGACAGGGTTATACAATGAGCAGTTCTTC. It is translated as CASSPGTGLYNEQFF.

The gene calls are TRBV5-1 and TRBJ1-1; TRBD1 might be the D (6 bases). Germline values: CDR1 SGHRS, CDR2 YFSETQ. V dropped 4 bases and J dropped 0 bases, with 13 bases sitting between them. The CDR3 totals 15 residues. CDR3 amino acids: CASSPGQPMNTEAFF. CDR3 nucleotide sequence: TGCGCCAGCAGCCCCGGACAGCCCATGAACACTGAAGCTTTCTTT.

V gene TRBV4-2 combines with J gene TRBJ2-1, with 10 bases fitting TRBD2. Trimming removed 0 bases from V and 2 bases from J; junction bases left unmatched: 1. The CDR3 loop spans 16 amino acids. Germline assignment: CDR1 LGHNA and CDR2 YNFKEQ. The CDR3 sequence: CASSQDGTSAYNEQFF. Written as DNA, the CDR3 is TGTGCCAGCAGCCAAGACGGGACTAGCGCCTACAATGAGCAGTTCTTC.

The sample holds one count of this clone. Relative to the germline gene, one junction end is altered; a read error may explain this. The V call is TRBV10-3, the J call TRBJ2-2, with D uncertain. CDR3 length: 14 amino acids. Germline V CDR1 and CDR2: ENHRY, SYGVKD. CDR3 protein: CAISEVVNIGELFF. CDR3 DNA: TGTGCCATCAGTGAGGTAGTAAACATCGGGGAGCTGTTTTTT.

The gene calls are TRBV6-5 and TRBJ1-2, with a weak D call TRBD1 (5 bases). V lost 6 bases to trimming and J lost 3 bases, with 11 bases between them. Germline V lookup: CDR1 MNHEY, CDR2 SVGAGI. The CDR3 is made up of 13 amino acids. CDR3 bases: TGTGCCAGCAGGCAGGGAGTTGACTATGGCTACACCTTC. Its translation: CASRQGVDYGYTF.

The chain has TRBV6-5 and TRBJ2-7; 7 nucleotides agree with TRBD2. The CDR3 totals 15 residues. V shed 7 bases and J 1 base; nucleotides not matched to a gene: 10. The germline gives CDR1 MNHEY, CDR2 SVGAGI. The CDR3 coding sequence is TGTGCCAGCAAGGGAGGATTTAGCGGGTCCTACGAGCAGTACTTC. Amino acid sequence: CASKGGFSGSYEQYF.

J is TRBJ2-2 and V is TRBV11-2; 9 bases are shared with TRBD2. V lost 4 bases, J lost 0 bases, and 6 bases stayed unmatched. From germline, CDR1 is SGHAT and CDR2 FQNNGV. The CDR3 covers 17 residues. The CDR3 DNA follows: TGTGCCAGCAGCTGGGGGGTAGCGGGGGCGAACACCGGGGAGCTGTTTTTT. This codes for CASSWGVAGANTGELFF.